This TCR beta chain came from a study of Ad26.COV2.S vaccination and SARS-CoV-2 variants. Stated treatment: roughly 19 received Ad26.COV2.S at low or high dose, single or two shots; roughly five received placebo; per-sample allocation not given. Vaccine and placebo recipients were sampled on day 63 after the first injection. Here immunoSEQ multiplex PCR was the method, and the copy in TCRdb shows in-frame clones only, minus some. The data contain fewer than 400,000 clones, about 89% of them singletons. This CDR3 has 13 residues. Germline values: CDR1 SGHTA, CDR2 FQGTGA. The ends lost 2 bases at V and 6 bases at J; junction bases unmatched: 0.

The material sequenced was peripheral blood, taken in a trial of Ad26.COV2.S vaccine versus placebo. The receptor was derived from a person between 18 and 65 years old who received the Ad26.COV2.S COVID-19 vaccine or a placebo. This chain links TRBV7-3 with TRBJ2-7, with 11 bases matching TRBD1. The CDR3 is CASSLGTGGEQYF. The CDR3 coding sequence is TGTGCCAGCAGCTTAGGGACAGGGGGCGAGCAGTACTTC.